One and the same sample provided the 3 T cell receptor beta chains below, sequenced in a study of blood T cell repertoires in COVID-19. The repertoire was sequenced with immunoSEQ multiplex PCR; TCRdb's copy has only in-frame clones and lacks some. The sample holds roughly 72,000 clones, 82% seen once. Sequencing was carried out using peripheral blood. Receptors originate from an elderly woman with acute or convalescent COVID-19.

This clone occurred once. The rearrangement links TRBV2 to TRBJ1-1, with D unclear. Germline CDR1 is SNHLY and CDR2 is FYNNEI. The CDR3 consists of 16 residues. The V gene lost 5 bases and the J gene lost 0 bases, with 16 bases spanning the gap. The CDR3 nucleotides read TGTGCCAGCAGTATCCCGGGGATATCCATGAACACTGAAGCTTTCTTT. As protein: CASSIPGISMNTEAFF.

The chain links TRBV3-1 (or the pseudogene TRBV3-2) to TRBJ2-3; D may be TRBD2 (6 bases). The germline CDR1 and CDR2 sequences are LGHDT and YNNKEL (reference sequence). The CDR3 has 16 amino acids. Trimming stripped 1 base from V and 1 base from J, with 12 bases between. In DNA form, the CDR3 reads TGTGCCAGCAGCCAAGGCGGCCGGAGGGGCACAGATACGCAGTATTTT. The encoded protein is CASSQGGRRGTDTQYF.

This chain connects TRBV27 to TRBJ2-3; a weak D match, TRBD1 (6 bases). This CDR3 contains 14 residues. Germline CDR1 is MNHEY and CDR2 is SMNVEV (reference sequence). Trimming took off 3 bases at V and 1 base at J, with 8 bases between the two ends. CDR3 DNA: TGTGCCAGCAGTTTGTGGGGGCGCACAGATACGCAGTATTTT. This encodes CASSLWGRTDTQYF.